This T cell receptor beta chain is drawn from a study of control samples from healthy donors and cancer patients. Measured with immunoSEQ multiplex PCR; TCRdb has only the in-frame clones, and not every one. Altogether about 72,000 clones are present, 85% to 95% being singletons, with the ten largest covering 5% to 6%. This CDR3 contains 14 residues. Germline V CDR1 and CDR2: MNHEY, SMNVEV (reference sequence). V was clipped by 4 bases and J by 6 bases; unmatched bases: 3. This clonotype was sampled from a woman aged 55 to 70 in good health. The sample was blood. The gene calls are TRBV27 and TRBJ2-1; 10 bases are a match to TRBD2. CDR3 bases: TGTGCCAGCAGTTCACTAGCGGGGCCCAATGAGCAGTTCTTC. Its translation: CASSSLAGPNEQFF.